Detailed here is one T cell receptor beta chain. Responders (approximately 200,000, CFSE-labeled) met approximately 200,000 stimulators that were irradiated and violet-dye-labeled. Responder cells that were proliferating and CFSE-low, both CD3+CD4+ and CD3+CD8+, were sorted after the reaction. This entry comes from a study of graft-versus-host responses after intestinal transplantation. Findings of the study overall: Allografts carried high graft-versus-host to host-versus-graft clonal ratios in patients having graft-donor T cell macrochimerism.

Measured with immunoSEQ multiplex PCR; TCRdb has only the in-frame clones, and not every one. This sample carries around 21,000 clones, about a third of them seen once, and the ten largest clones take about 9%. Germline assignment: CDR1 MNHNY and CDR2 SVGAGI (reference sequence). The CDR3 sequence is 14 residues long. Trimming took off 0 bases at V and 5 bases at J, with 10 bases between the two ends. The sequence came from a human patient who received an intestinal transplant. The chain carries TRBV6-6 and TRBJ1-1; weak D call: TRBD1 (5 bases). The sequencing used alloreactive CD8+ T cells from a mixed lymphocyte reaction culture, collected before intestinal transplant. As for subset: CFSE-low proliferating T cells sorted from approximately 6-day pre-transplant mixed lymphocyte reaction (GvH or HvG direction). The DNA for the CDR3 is TGTGCCAGCAGTTACTCGAAAGGGGAAACTGAAGCTTTCTTT. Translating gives CASSYSKGETEAFF.